This is a list of T cell receptor beta chains from one sample in a study of beta chain features in type 1 diabetes. Profiled with immunoSEQ multiplex PCR; TCRdb holds only in-frame clones, not every one. This sample has approximately 250,000 clones, with approximately 11% found just once. Material for sequencing was naive CD4+ T cells from blood. The source of these receptors is a man aged 25 to 40 with type 1 diabetes. CDR3s include the opening cysteine and the closing phenylalanine or tryptophan. D genes are given only for firm matches. Size is omitted from some rows. Given values are once, few, many or a class for expanded clones.

>-|-|TRBJ1-3|TRBV2
CASKGQTGNTIYF
TGTGCCAGCAAAGGACAGACTGGAAACACCATATATTTT
>-|-|TRBJ2-3|TRBV2
CASSGTETSTDTQYF
TGTGCCAGCAGTGGAACAGAAACTAGCACAGATACGCAGTATTTT
>-|TRBD2|TRBJ2-1|TRBV29-1
CSAYGLAGSYNEQFF
TGCAGCGCTTACGGACTAGCGGGGTCCTACAATGAGCAGTTCTTC
>few|TRBD1|TRBJ1-5|TRBV28
CASSLFGAGGLNQPQHF
TGTGCCAGCAGTTTATTCGGAGCAGGGGGCCTCAATCAGCCCCAGCATTTT
>few|-|TRBJ2-5|TRBV27
CASSFRGQETQYF
TGTGCCAGCAGTTTTCGGGGCCAAGAGACCCAGTACTTC
>-|TRBD1|TRBJ1-1|TRBV19
CASSVTGKNTEAFF
TGTGCCAGTAGTGTGACAGGGAAGAACACTGAAGCTTTCTTT
>-|-|TRBJ1-1|TRBV5-4
CASSTSGTSVTEAFF
TGTGCCAGCAGCACCTCCGGGACATCAGTGACTGAAGCTTTCTTT
>-|-|TRBJ1-5|TRBV25-1
CASSEEGPGDQPQHF
TGTGCCAGCAGTGAGGAAGGCCCGGGGGATCAGCCCCAGCATTTT
>few|-|TRBJ2-3|TRBV27
CASSPTHITDTQYF
TGTGCCAGCAGTCCGACACATATCACAGATACGCAGTATTTT
>few|-|TRBJ2-7|TRBV6-5
CASSYAGQISYEQYF
TGTGCCAGCAGTTACGCGGGGCAGATCTCCTACGAGCAGTACTTC
>-|-|TRBJ2-7|TRBV5-4
CASSLFGQGYEQYF
TGTGCCAGCAGCTTGTTTGGGCAGGGCTACGAGCAGTACTTC
>-|TRBD1|TRBJ2-7|TRBV7-6
CASSPGQGASYEQYF
TGTGCCAGCAGCCCGGGACAGGGGGCCTCCTACGAGCAGTACTTC
>-|-|TRBJ1-5|TRBV4-3
CASSQDLTGRQDQPQHF
TGCGCCAGCAGCCAAGATTTGACAGGCCGGCAAGATCAGCCCCAGCATTTT
>many|TRBD1|TRBJ2-1|TRBV13
CASNTGDNNEQFF
TGTGCCAGCAATACAGGGGACAACAATGAGCAGTTCTTC
>few|TRBD1|TRBJ2-3|TRBV19
CASSLAGGRVTQYF
TGTGCCAGTAGTTTGGCAGGGGGACGAGTTACGCAGTATTTT
>-|-|TRBJ1-1|TRBV19
CASIQTRNTEAFF
TGTGCCAGTATCCAGACTAGGAACACTGAAGCTTTCTTT
>few|-|TRBJ1-6|TRBV28
CASSLLANSPLHF
TGTGCCAGCAGTTTGTTGGCTAATTCACCCCTCCACTTT
>few|-|TRBJ2-2|TRBV7-9
CASSAQGRGELFF
TGTGCCAGCAGCGCACAGGGTAGGGGGGAGCTGTTTTTT
>few|TRBD1|TRBJ2-5|TRBV5-6
CASSIDRVETQYF
TGTGCCAGCAGCATCGACAGGGTTGAGACCCAGTACTTC
>-|TRBD1|TRBJ1-2|TRBV28
CASSTGQDTYGYTF
TGTGCCAGCAGCACTGGACAGGATACATATGGCTACACCTTC
>few|TRBD1|TRBJ2-2|TRBV25-1
CASSEFTGGNTGELFF
TGTGCCAGCAGTGAATTTACAGGGGGAAACACCGGGGAGCTGTTTTTT
>few|-|TRBJ2-3|TRBV9
CASSVEGKRDTQYF
TGTGCCAGCAGCGTAGAGGGGAAGCGAGATACGCAGTATTTT
>-|TRBD1|TRBJ2-5|TRBV19
CASSHGQGVKETQYF
TGTGCCAGTAGTCACGGACAGGGGGTGAAGGAGACCCAGTACTTC
>few|TRBD1|TRBJ1-5|TRBV6-6
CASSYTQGGLAQHF
TGTGCCAGCAGTTACACACAGGGGGGTCTAGCCCAGCATTTT
>few|TRBD2|TRBJ2-3|TRBV5-4
CASSLGLAGITDTQYF
TGTGCCAGCAGCCTAGGACTAGCGGGGATCACAGATACGCAGTATTTT
>-|TRBD1|TRBJ2-7|TRBV28
CASRRRDRVYEQYF
TGTGCCAGCAGACGCCGGGACAGGGTCTACGAGCAGTACTTC
>few|-|TRBJ2-5|TRBV5-6
CASSWRDLGPVAQYF
TGTGCCAGCAGCTGGAGGGACCTAGGGCCTGTGGCCCAGTACTTC
>few|TRBD1|TRBJ2-7|TRBV7-9
CASSRTGGRLYEQYF
TGTGCCAGCAGCCGTACAGGGGGCCGTCTCTACGAGCAGTACTTC
>-|-|TRBJ2-7|TRBV7-9
CASSSPGVSYEQYF
TGTGCCAGCAGCTCCCCGGGAGTCTCCTACGAGCAGTACTTC
>-|TRBD1|TRBJ2-4|TRBV7-3
CASSLTQGEPQYF
TGTGCCAGCAGCTTAACTCAGGGGGAACCTCAGTACTTC
>-|-|TRBJ2-1|TRBV7-9
CASIVRRDEQFF
TGTGCCAGCATCGTGAGGAGAGACGAGCAGTTCTTC
>-|-|TRBJ1-1|TRBV4-3
CASSPLRLATEAFF
TGCGCCAGCAGCCCCCTGAGACTGGCTACTGAAGCTTTCTTT
>few|-|TRBJ2-7|TRBV9
CASSALSQGGEQYF
TGTGCCAGCAGCGCCTTGAGCCAGGGTGGCGAGCAGTACTTC
>-|-|TRBJ1-6|TRBV2
CASSSLSPLLNSPLHF
TGTGCCAGCAGTTCACTAAGTCCACTTCTTAATTCACCCCTCCACTTT
>few|TRBD1|TRBJ1-2|TRBV2
CASSGSTGFHGYTF
TGTGCCAGCAGCGGCTCGACAGGGTTCCATGGCTACACCTTC
>-|TRBD2|TRBJ2-2|TRBV4-2
CASSQRGGHTGELFF
TGTGCCAGCAGCCAACGGGGGGGGCACACCGGGGAGCTGTTTTTT
>few|-|TRBJ1-2|TRBV4-1
CASSQVGGRDGYTF
TGCGCCAGCAGCCAAGTCGGGGGGCGGGATGGCTACACCTTC
>-|-|TRBJ2-3|TRBV4-3
CASSQDLAGKFTDTQYF
TGCGCCAGCAGCCAAGACCTGGCGGGGAAATTCACAGATACGCAGTATTTT
>-|TRBD1|TRBJ2-3|TRBV14
CASSQAPGQGWDTQYF
TGTGCCAGCAGCCAGGCTCCGGGACAGGGATGGGATACGCAGTATTTT
>-|TRBD1|TRBJ2-7|TRBV19
CASSPTQGYEQYF
TGTGCCAGTAGTCCGACACAGGGGTACGAGCAGTACTTC
>few|TRBD2|TRBJ2-1|TRBV10-3
CATNPSGGGDEQFF
TGTGCCACTAATCCCAGCGGGGGGGGAGATGAGCAGTTCTTC
>-|-|TRBJ1-4|TRBV5-1
CASSLVGATNEKLFF
TGCGCCAGCAGCTTGGTCGGGGCAACTAATGAAAAACTGTTTTTT
>-|-|TRBJ2-6|TRBV19
CATKAFSGANVLTF
TGTGCCACCAAAGCGTTTAGTGGGGCCAACGTCCTGACTTTC
>-|-|TRBJ2-1|TRBV20-1
CSAPTGYGQFF
TGCAGTGCTCCCACTGGTTATGGGCAGTTCTTC
>few|TRBD1|TRBJ2-7|TRBV5-8
CASRTTGVDLYEQYF
TGTGCCAGCAGGACAACAGGGGTAGACCTCTACGAGCAGTACTTC
>-|TRBD1|TRBJ1-5|TRBV15
CATSTDRGGQPQHF
TGTGCCACCAGCACGGACAGGGGCGGTCAGCCCCAGCATTTT
>few|TRBD2|TRBJ2-2|TRBV4-1
CASSRGGNTGELFF
TGCGCCAGCAGCCGCGGGGGAAACACCGGGGAGCTGTTTTTT
>-|-|TRBJ1-2|TRBV4-3
CASSQALREDYGYTF
TGCGCCAGCAGCCAAGCCTTGAGGGAGGACTATGGCTACACCTTC
>-|-|TRBJ2-7|TRBV30
CAWSVAGNSVYEQYF
TGTGCCTGGAGTGTAGCAGGAAACTCAGTCTACGAGCAGTACTTC
>few|TRBD2|TRBJ2-1|TRBV6-5
CASSYSGGDFYNEQFF
TGTGCCAGCAGTTACTCGGGGGGGGACTTCTACAATGAGCAGTTCTTC
>-|TRBD2|TRBJ2-7|TRBV27
CASNPSGGLSYEQYF
TGTGCCAGCAACCCTAGCGGGGGCCTTTCCTACGAGCAGTACTTC
>-|-|TRBJ1-1|TRBV7-6
CASRKDAKRTEAFF
TGTGCCAGCAGGAAGGACGCCAAGCGGACTGAAGCTTTCTTT
>few|-|TRBJ2-1|TRBV7-9
CASSYGTFQYNEQFF
TGTGCCAGCAGTTACGGGACATTCCAATACAATGAGCAGTTCTTC
>-|-|TRBJ2-3|TRBV18
CASSPSDTQYF
TGTGCCAGCTCACCTTCGGATACGCAGTATTTT
>few|TRBD2|TRBJ2-3|TRBV18
CASSLRTSGYSTDTQYF
TGTGCCAGCTCACTACGGACTAGCGGATATAGCACAGATACGCAGTATTTT
>few|TRBD2|TRBJ2-7|TRBV7-2
CASSFLSGGTGEQYF
TGTGCCAGCAGCTTCCTTAGCGGGGGCACCGGGGAGCAGTACTTC
>-|-|TRBJ2-3|TRBV6-6
CASSPRGGIGTDTQYF
TGTGCCAGCAGTCCCAGGGGAGGGATTGGCACAGATACGCAGTATTTT
>-|-|TRBJ2-2|TRBV5-1
CASSLSAGGTGELFF
TGCGCCAGCAGCTTATCCGCAGGGGGGACCGGGGAGCTGTTTTTT
>few|-|TRBJ2-5|TRBV2
CALWQGRETQYF
TGTGCCCTCTGGCAGGGAAGGGAGACCCAGTACTTC